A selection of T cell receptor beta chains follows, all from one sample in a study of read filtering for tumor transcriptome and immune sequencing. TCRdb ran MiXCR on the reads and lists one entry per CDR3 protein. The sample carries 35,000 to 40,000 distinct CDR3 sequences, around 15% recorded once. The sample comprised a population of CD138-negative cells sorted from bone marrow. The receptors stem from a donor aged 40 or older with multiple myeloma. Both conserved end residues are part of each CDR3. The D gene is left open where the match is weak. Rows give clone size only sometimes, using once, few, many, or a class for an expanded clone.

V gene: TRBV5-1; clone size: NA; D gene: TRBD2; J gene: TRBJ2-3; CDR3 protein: CASSEGLAGGRDTQYF; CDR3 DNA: TGCGCCAGCAGCGAAGGACTAGCGGGAGGGCGAGATACGCAGTATTTT
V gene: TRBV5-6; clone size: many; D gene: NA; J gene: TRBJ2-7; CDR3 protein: CASSLSGRSYEQYF; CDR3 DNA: TGTGCCAGCAGCTTGAGCGGGCGCTCCTACGAGCAGTACTTC
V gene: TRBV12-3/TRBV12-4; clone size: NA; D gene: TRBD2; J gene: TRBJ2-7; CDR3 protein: CARSSTAGVYEQYF; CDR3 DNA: TGTGCCAGAAGCTCCACAGCGGGGGTCTACGAGCAGTACTTC
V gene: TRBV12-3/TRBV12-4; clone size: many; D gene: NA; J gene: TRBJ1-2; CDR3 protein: CASSFSAANYGYTF; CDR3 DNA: TGTGCCAGCAGTTTTTCGGCAGCTAACTATGGCTACACCTTC
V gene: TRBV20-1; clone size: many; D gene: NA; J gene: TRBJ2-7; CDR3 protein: CSARDSRKGVWEQYF; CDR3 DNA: TGCAGTGCTAGAGATTCCAGGAAGGGGGTGTGGGAGCAGTACTTC
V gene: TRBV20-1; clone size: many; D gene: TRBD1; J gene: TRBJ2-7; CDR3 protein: CSANPTGLSLYEQYF; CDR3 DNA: TGCAGTGCTAACCCGACAGGGCTTTCTTTATACGAGCAGTACTTC
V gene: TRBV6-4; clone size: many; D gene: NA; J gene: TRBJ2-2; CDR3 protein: CASSAMNTGELFF; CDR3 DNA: TGTGCCAGCAGTGCGATGAACACCGGGGAGCTGTTTTTT
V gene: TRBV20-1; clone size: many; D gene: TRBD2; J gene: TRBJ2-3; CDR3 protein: CSASWVAGSTDTQYF; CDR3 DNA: TGCAGTGCTAGTTGGGTAGCGGGAAGCACAGATACGCAGTATTTT
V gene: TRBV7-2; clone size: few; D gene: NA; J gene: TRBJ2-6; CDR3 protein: CASSLQDLGANVLTF; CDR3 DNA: TGTGCCAGCAGCTTACAGGATCTGGGGGCCAACGTCCTGACTTTC
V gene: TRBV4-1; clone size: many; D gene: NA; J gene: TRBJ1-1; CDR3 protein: CASSQGKLEAFF; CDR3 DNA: TGCGCCAGCAGCCAAGGGAAACTTGAAGCTTTCTTT
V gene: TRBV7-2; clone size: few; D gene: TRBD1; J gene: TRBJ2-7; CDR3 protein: CASSLVGTGTIEQYF; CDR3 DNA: TGTGCCAGCAGCTTAGTGGGGACAGGGACGATCGAGCAGTACTTC
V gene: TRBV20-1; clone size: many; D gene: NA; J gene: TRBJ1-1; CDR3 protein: CSATPVYTEAFF; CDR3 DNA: TGCAGTGCTACGCCGGTCTACACTGAAGCTTTCTTT
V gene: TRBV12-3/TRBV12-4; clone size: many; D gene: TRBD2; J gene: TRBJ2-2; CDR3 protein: CASRPPSGRAGTGELFF; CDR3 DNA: TGTGCCAGCAGACCCCCTAGCGGGAGGGCCGGCACCGGGGAGCTGTTTTTT
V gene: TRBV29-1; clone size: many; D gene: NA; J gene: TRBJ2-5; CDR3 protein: CSVEENTAAAQETQYF; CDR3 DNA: TGCAGCGTTGAGGAGAACACCGCCGCGGCGCAAGAGACCCAGTACTTC
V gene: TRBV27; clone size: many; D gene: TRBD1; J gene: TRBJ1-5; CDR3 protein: CASSKDRGVQPQHF; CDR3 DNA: TGTGCCAGCAGTAAAGACAGGGGAGTGCAGCCCCAGCATTTT
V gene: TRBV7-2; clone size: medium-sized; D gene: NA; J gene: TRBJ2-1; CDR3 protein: CASSFKSKQFF; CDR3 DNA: TGTGCCAGCAGCTTTAAGTCAAAGCAGTTCTTC
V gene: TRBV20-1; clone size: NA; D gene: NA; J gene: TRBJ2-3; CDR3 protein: CSARTPGGVLSTDTQYF; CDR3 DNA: TGCAGTGCTAGGACCCCAGGTGGGGTATTGAGCACAGATACGCAGTATTTT
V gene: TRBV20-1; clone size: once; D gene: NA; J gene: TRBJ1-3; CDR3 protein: CSARGSGASGNTIYF; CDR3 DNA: TGCAGTGCTAGAGGTTCGGGGGCCTCTGGAAACACCATATATTTT
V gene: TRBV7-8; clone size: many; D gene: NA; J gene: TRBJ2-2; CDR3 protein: CASSLLLSGELFF; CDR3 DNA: TGTGCCAGCAGCTTACTACTATCCGGGGAGCTGTTTTTT
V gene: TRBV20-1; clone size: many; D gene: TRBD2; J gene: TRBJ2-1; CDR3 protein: CSVWWGLAGASSYNEQFF; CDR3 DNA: TGCAGTGTTTGGTGGGGACTAGCGGGGGCCTCCTCCTACAATGAGCAGTTCTTC
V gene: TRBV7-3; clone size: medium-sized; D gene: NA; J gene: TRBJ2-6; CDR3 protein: CASSADSGANVLTF; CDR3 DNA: TGTGCCAGCAGCGCGGACTCTGGGGCCAACGTCCTGACTTTC